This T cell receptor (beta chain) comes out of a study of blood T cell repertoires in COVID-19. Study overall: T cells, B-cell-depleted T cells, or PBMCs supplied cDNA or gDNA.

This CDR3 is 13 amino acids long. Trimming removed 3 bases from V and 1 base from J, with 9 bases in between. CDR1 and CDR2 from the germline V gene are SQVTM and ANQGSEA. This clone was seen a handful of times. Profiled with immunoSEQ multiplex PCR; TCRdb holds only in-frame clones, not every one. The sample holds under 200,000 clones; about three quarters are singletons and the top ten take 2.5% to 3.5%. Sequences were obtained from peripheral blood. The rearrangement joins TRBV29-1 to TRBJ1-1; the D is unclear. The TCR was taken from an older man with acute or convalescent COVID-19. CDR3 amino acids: CSVEYIQNTEAFF. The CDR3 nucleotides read TGCAGCGTTGAGTACATCCAGAACACTGAAGCTTTCTTT.